This is a list of T cell receptor beta chains from one sample in a study of blood T cell repertoires in COVID-19. The assay was immunoSEQ multiplex PCR, and TCRdb's table has in-frame clones only and misses some. The sample comprises around 140,000 clones, 75% to 90% of which are singletons, and approximately 10% rests with the top ten. Specimen: peripheral blood. The origin of the receptors is a man between 60 and 75 years old with active or convalescent COVID-19. Both conserved end residues are part of each CDR3. D genes are given only for firm matches. The size of a clone is reported for some rows only, either as once, few or many, or as a class for expanded clones.

TRBJ2-7 | TRBD2 | - | 15 | TRBV6-5 | TGTGCCAGCCGGCTAGCGGGAGGGACCCCGTACGAGCAGTACTTC | CASRLAGGTPYEQYF
TRBJ2-6 | - | - | 15 | TRBV4-3 | TGCGCCAGCAGCCAAGTCGTCTCTGGGGCCAACGTCCTGACTTTC | CASSQVVSGANVLTF
TRBJ2-4 | - | - | 12 | TRBV7-9 | TGTGCCAGCAGCTTCGGGGAGAACATTCAGTACTTC | CASSFGENIQYF
TRBJ2-3 | - | once | 12 | TRBV19 | TGTGCCAGTACCCCGGGGGAAGATACGCAGTATTTT | CASTPGEDTQYF
TRBJ2-7 | - | once | 15 | TRBV12-1 | TGTGCCAGCAGCTTTCTGTGGCAGGGGGACTACGAGCAGTACTTC | CASSFLWQGDYEQYF
TRBJ2-7 | TRBD1 | - | 15 | TRBV28 | TGTGCCACCGGAAACTCCGGGACAGGCTCCTACGAGCAGTACTTC | CATGNSGTGSYEQYF
TRBJ1-2 | TRBD1 | - | 15 | TRBV28 | TGTGCCAGCAGTTCTCGCCCAAGGTCGACAGGGGACTACACCTTC | CASSSRPRSTGDYTF
TRBJ1-2 | TRBD1 | - | 17 | TRBV9 | TGTGCCAGTAGCGTAGAAACAGGGGGCGCGGGGTACTATGGCTACACCTTC | CASSVETGGAGYYGYTF
TRBJ2-7 | - | - | 14 | TRBV2 | TGTGCCAGCAGGGGGACAATTAGCTCCTACGAGCAGTACTTC | CASRGTISSYEQYF
TRBJ2-7 | - | - | 11 | TRBV5-1 | TGCGCCAGCAGCTCGACTGAGGAGCAGTACTTC | CASSSTEEQYF
TRBJ2-2 | TRBD2 | - | 15 | TRBV19 | TGTGCCAGTAGTATGGGGGGGGCGAACACCGGGGAGCTGTTTTTT | CASSMGGANTGELFF
TRBJ2-3 | TRBD1 | - | 16 | TRBV5-5 | TGTGCCAGCAGCCAAGGGACAGGGATAAGCACAGATACGCAGTATTTT | CASSQGTGISTDTQYF
TRBJ2-7 | - | - | 14 | TRBV4-3 | TGCGCCAGCAGCCAAGTCCCCCAGGGCGATGAGCAGTACTTC | CASSQVPQGDEQYF
TRBJ1-2 | TRBD1 | medium-sized | 14 | TRBV28 | TGTGCCAGCAGCGGACAGGGGGTTTTCTATGGCTACACCTTC | CASSGQGVFYGYTF
TRBJ2-7 | TRBD2 | few | 15 | TRBV28 | TGTGCCAGCAGTCAGCCGAGCGGGAGGGCCTACGAGCAGTACTTC | CASSQPSGRAYEQYF
TRBJ2-2 | TRBD2 | - | 15 | TRBV29-1 | TGCAGCGTTGTAGGTGGCAGGGAGGGCACCGGGGAGCTGTTTTTT | CSVVGGREGTGELFF
TRBJ2-7 | - | - | 12 | TRBV7-9 | TGTGCCAGCAGCCCAGGACAGTACGAGCAGTACTTC | CASSPGQYEQYF
TRBJ1-5 | TRBD1 | - | 16 | TRBV28 | TGTGCCAGCAGTTTTCGTGGCAGGGGGCGCGATCAGCCCCAGCATTTT | CASSFRGRGRDQPQHF
TRBJ1-2 | - | - | 13 | TRBV5-5 | TGTGCCAGCAACTTGGTGGCAGGGAGGGGCTACACCTTC | CASNLVAGRGYTF
TRBJ2-7 | TRBD2 | - | 14 | TRBV5-4 | TGTGCCAGCAGCTCGGGGACTAGCGGGCTCGAGCAGTACTTC | CASSSGTSGLEQYF
TRBJ2-3 | - | - | 15 | TRBV7-9 | TGTGCCAGCAGCTCGTTCGGGACTAGCACAGATACGCAGTATTTT | CASSSFGTSTDTQYF
TRBJ2-1 | TRBD1 | once | 14 | TRBV14 | TGTGCCAGCAGCCAAGCACGAGTGGACAGGGGATTGTTCTTC | CASSQARVDRGLFF
TRBJ2-7 | TRBD1 | - | 14 | TRBV24-1 | TGTGCCACCAGTGAACGGGACAGCTCCTACGAGCAGTACTTC | CATSERDSSYEQYF
TRBJ2-1 | - | - | 14 | TRBV6-5 | TGTGCCAGCAGTCCCAGACAGTTTTACAATGAGCAGTTCTTC | CASSPRQFYNEQFF
TRBJ2-7 | TRBD2 | few | 17 | TRBV10-3 | TGTGCCATCAGTGGAAGCAGTTTAGAGCGGGAACCGCGGGAGCAGTACTTC | CAISGSSLEREPREQYF
TRBJ2-4 | TRBD2 | - | 19 | TRBV28 | TGTGCCAGCAGCCCCGGGACTAGCGGGAGCCGAGTGGCCAAAAACATTCAGTACTTC | CASSPGTSGSRVAKNIQYF
TRBJ2-1 | TRBD2 | - | 18 | TRBV7-3 | TGTGCCAGCGCCCTACGTGGGACTAGCGGGAGGGTTTACAATGAGCAGTTCTTC | CASALRGTSGRVYNEQFF
TRBJ1-5 | - | - | 16 | TRBV19 | TGTGCCAGTAGTACCTTGACAGGAAACAGGGATCAGCCCCAGCATTTT | CASSTLTGNRDQPQHF
TRBJ2-3 | TRBD2 | - | 16 | TRBV7-6 | TGTGCCAGCAGCGCTACTAGCGGGGGTGCCACAGATACGCAGTATTTT | CASSATSGGATDTQYF
TRBJ2-7 | TRBD2 | - | 13 | TRBV2 | TGTGCCAGACGACTAGCGGGAGGGTACGAGCAGTACTTC | CARRLAGGYEQYF
TRBJ2-1 | TRBD2 | - | 17 | TRBV15 | TGTGCCACCAGCAGAGATCCTAGCGGGAGCTTTTACAATGAGCAGTTCTTC | CATSRDPSGSFYNEQFF
TRBJ2-1 | TRBD1 | - | 14 | TRBV7-8 | TGTGCCAGCAGCCTCCGGGACAGGGGCAATGAGCAGTTCTTC | CASSLRDRGNEQFF
TRBJ2-1 | - | - | 14 | TRBV6-5 | TGTGCCAGCAGTTACGAGCGGTTGCAGTATGAGCAGTTCTTC | CASSYERLQYEQFF
TRBJ1-1 | - | - | 12 | TRBV29-1 | TGCAGCGTTGGGGCCATGAACACTGAAGCTTTCTTT | CSVGAMNTEAFF
TRBJ2-5 | TRBD1 | - | 13 | TRBV11-2 | TGTGCCAGCAGGAACAGGGGTGTGGAGACCCAGTACTTC | CASRNRGVETQYF
TRBJ2-1 | TRBD2 | - | 15 | TRBV7-2 | TGTGCCAGCAGCTCTAGCGGGACGCGATACAATGAGCAGTTCTTC | CASSSSGTRYNEQFF
TRBJ2-1 | TRBD2 | once | 15 | TRBV5-8 | TGTGCCAGCAGCCTGGGGACTAGCGGGGACAATGAGCAGTTCTTC | CASSLGTSGDNEQFF
TRBJ1-2 | - | - | 13 | TRBV7-2 | TGTGCCAGCAGCTCATTGGGGGGGGTTGGCTACACCTTC | CASSSLGGVGYTF
TRBJ2-7 | TRBD2 | - | 15 | TRBV11-2 | TGTGCCAGCAGGCAGGGGACTAGCGGGATCCACGAGCAGTACTTC | CASRQGTSGIHEQYF
TRBJ2-3 | - | - | 14 | TRBV7-2 | TGTGCCAGCAGCCTTACTCTCTCCCTAGATACGCAGTATTTT | CASSLTLSLDTQYF
TRBJ1-4 | TRBD1 | - | 14 | TRBV3-1/TRBV3-2 | TGTGCCAGCAGCCAAGATACAGGGGGAGAAAAACTGTTTTTT | CASSQDTGGEKLFF
TRBJ1-5 | - | few | 13 | TRBV10-3 | TGTGCCATCAGTGGAGGGGGGGAGCAGCCCCAGCATTTT | CAISGGGEQPQHF
TRBJ2-4 | TRBD2 | - | 19 | TRBV5-1 | TGCGCCAGCAGCTTTACCTCTGGGGGAGGGCCTTCCGTCAAAAACATTCAGTACTTC | CASSFTSGGGPSVKNIQYF
TRBJ2-7 | TRBD2 | - | 16 | TRBV6-5 | TGTGCCAGCAGTTACTCGACAGCGGGGGTGGCTTACGAGCAGTACTTC | CASSYSTAGVAYEQYF
TRBJ2-1 | - | - | 12 | TRBV27 | TGTGCCAGCAGTCTTCAGGGCGATGAGCAGTTCTTC | CASSLQGDEQFF
TRBJ2-1 | TRBD1 | - | 14 | TRBV10-3 | TGTGCCATCAGTGAGGCAGGGGGAATCGATGAGCAGTTCTTC | CAISEAGGIDEQFF
TRBJ1-5 | TRBD1 | once | 15 | TRBV6-6 | TGTGCCAGCAGCCAGACAGGGGTCGGCAATCAGCCCCAGCATTTT | CASSQTGVGNQPQHF
TRBJ1-2 | - | few | 13 | TRBV12-3/TRBV12-4 | TGTGCCAGCAGGCCCACGCAGGGGCCCGGCTACACCTTC | CASRPTQGPGYTF
TRBJ1-2 | TRBD1 | - | 13 | TRBV28 | TGTGCCAGCACGAGACAGGGAAACTATGGCTACACCTTC | CASTRQGNYGYTF
TRBJ1-1 | TRBD1 | - | 16 | TRBV18 | TGTGCCAGCTCTGAGACAGGGGAAGGGGTTGGGACTGAAGCTTTCTTT | CASSETGEGVGTEAFF